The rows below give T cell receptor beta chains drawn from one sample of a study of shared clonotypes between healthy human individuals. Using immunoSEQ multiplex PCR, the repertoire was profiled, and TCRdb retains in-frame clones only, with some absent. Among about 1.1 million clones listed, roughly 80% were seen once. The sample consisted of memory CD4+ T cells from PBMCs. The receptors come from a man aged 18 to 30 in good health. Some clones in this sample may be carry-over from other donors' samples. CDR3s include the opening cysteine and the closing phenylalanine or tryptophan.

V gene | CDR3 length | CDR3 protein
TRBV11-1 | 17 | CASSLRRGITKGETQYF
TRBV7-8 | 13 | CASSLGGGGELFF
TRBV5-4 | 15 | CASSLAATTYNEQFF
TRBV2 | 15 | CASSDYGVPQEKLFF
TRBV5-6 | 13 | CASTYGRDNEQFF
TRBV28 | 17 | CASSDLPGQGINYGYTF
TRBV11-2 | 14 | CASSSTSLLDTQYF
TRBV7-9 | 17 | CASSSWQTSGDYNEQFF
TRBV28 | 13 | CASSLGGLNIQYF
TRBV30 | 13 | CAWSVRGKNIQYF
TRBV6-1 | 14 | CASSSDRASYEQYF
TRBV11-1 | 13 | CASSDRGSYEQYF
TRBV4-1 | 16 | CASSQEGGAQNEKLFF
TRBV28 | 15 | CASSSLGDRGGEQFF
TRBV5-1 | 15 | CASSARDRASYEQYF
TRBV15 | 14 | CATSREAPQDTQYF
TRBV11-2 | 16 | CASSLVPGGVWETQYF
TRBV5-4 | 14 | CASSLGGITDTQYF
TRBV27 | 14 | CASSYRGREQPQHF
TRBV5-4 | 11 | CASSFKNIQYF
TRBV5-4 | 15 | CASSLGWREDYEQYF
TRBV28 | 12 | CASSLRQGELFF
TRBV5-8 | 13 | CASSPRQSYEQYF
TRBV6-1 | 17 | CASSETGWGLDKNIQYF
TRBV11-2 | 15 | CASSVGLAAYNEQFF
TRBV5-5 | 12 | CASSFGGETQYF
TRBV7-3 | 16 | CASSSPAGGPTDTQYF
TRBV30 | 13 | CATAGTGAYEQYF
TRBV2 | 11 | CGGAVNEKLFF
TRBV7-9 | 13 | CASSYRTGGTQYF
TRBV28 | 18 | CASSSPGVGGPDPDEQFF
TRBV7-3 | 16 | CASSPYGMGGQETQYF
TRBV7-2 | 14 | CASSSDRAGSGYTF
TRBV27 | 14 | CASSRLAGGYEQYF
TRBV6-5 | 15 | CASSYVGRGNTEAFF
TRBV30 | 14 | CAWSRDSGATEAFF
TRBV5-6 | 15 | CASSLLAGVRNEQFF
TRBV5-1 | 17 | CASSLEIGRASTDTQYF
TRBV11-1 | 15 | CASSPSGTSRETQYF
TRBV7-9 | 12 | CASSPEGQTQYF
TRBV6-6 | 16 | CASSDWTSGSSYEQYF
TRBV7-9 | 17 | CASSLGTGYPSNQPQHF